This passage covers 3 T cell receptor beta chains from one sample sequenced in a study of CD8+ T cells in alopecia areata. Investigators isolated RNA and reverse transcribed it into cDNA to act as the sequencing template. Sequencing used immunoSEQ multiplex PCR; TCRdb keeps in-frame clones, though not all of them. In the table there are more than 75,000 clones, less than 50% of which are singletons. Sequenced input: CD4+ T cells sorted from blood. The receptors shown here come from a human donor with alopecia areata.

This clone showed up just a few times. The chain has TRBV9 and TRBJ2-7; D is ambiguous. The germline V gene encodes CDR1 SGDLS and CDR2 YYNGEE. Trimming stripped 4 bases from V and 2 bases from J, with 13 bases between. The CDR3 loop spans 14 amino acids. CDR3 amino acids: CASSPRVAAYEQYF. Written as DNA, the CDR3 is TGTGCCAGCAGCCCACGAGTGGCTGCCTACGAGCAGTACTTC. The variable domain in full, completed from reference TRBV9 and TRBJ2-7, reads DSGVTQTPKHLITATGQRVTLRCSPRSGDLSVYWYQQSLDQGLQFLIQYYNGEERAKGNILERFSAQQFPDLHSELNLSSLELGDSALYFCASSPRVAAYEQYFGPGTRLTVT.

DNA for the CDR3: TGTGCCAGCAGTGACAGGGGGAGCACAGATACGCAGTATTTT. Protein: CASSDRGSTDTQYF. The chain combines TRBV27 with TRBJ2-3; 9 bases align to TRBD1. There are 14 residues in the CDR3. After removal of 5 bases from V and 0 bases from J, the junction contained 0 bases not matched to a gene. The V gene's germline CDR1 is MNHEY and CDR2 SMNVEV (reference sequence).

The V and J genes are TRBV11-1 and TRBJ2-7, with D uncertain. CDR3 length equals 13 residues. V lost 1 base and J 3 bases, leaving 7 bases between the germline ends. CDR1 is SGHAT and CDR2 is FQDESV in the germline V gene (reference sequence). The CDR3 reads CASSLDRDYEQYF. CDR3 DNA: TGTGCCAGCAGCTTAGACAGAGACTACGAGCAGTACTTC.